Listed below are T cell receptor beta chains from one sample, sequenced in a study of Ad26.COV2.S vaccination and SARS-CoV-2 variants. Clones were sequenced by immunoSEQ multiplex PCR, and TCRdb holds only the in-frame ones, with some missing. The top ten hold over 2.5% of the sample, which has about 280,000 clones, around 87% seen once. The specimen was peripheral blood, collected in a trial of Ad26.COV2.S vaccine versus placebo. The source of these receptors is a person aged 18-65 years who received the Ad26.COV2.S COVID-19 vaccine or a placebo. Both conserved end residues are part of each CDR3. A D gene is named only where the DNA matches it firmly. Clone size is stated in some rows and not others, as once, few, many or a class when expanded.

NA	17	TRBV28	NA	TRBJ2-3	TGTGCCAGCAGCAACTGGGGGGGCGGCAGGGGGTTAGATACGCAGTATTTT	CASSNWGGGRGLDTQYF
NA	16	TRBV9	TRBD2	TRBJ2-2	TGTGCCAGCAGCGTCCAGGGAGGGCTTAGGACCGGGGAGCTGTTTTTT	CASSVQGGLRTGELFF
NA	15	TRBV9	NA	TRBJ2-7	TGTGCCAGCAGCTCGCAAGAGACAGGTTCCTACGAGCAGTACTTC	CASSSQETGSYEQYF
NA	13	TRBV5-4	NA	TRBJ1-6	TGTGCCAGCAGCTTGGCCGGAAATTCACCCCTCCACTTT	CASSLAGNSPLHF
NA	13	TRBV7-2	NA	TRBJ1-6	TGTGCCAGCAGCCCGGACCCGAGGTCACCCCTCCACTTT	CASSPDPRSPLHF
NA	14	TRBV19	NA	TRBJ2-1	TGTGCCAGTACCGTCGGTATCTTACACAATGAGCAGTTCTTC	CASTVGILHNEQFF
NA	13	TRBV6-6	NA	TRBJ2-7	TGTGCCAGCAGTTACAGGGCCTCCTACGAGCAGTACTTC	CASSYRASYEQYF
NA	14	TRBV3-1/TRBV3-2	TRBD1	TRBJ1-1	TGTGCCAGCAGCCAGGGACAGGGGTTCACTGAAGCTTTCTTT	CASSQGQGFTEAFF
NA	15	TRBV5-1	NA	TRBJ1-1	TGCGCCAGCAGCTTGGAATTCGACGGATACACTGAAGCTTTCTTT	CASSLEFDGYTEAFF
few	13	TRBV2	NA	TRBJ1-3	TGTGCCAGCAGATCCGGGCCTGGAAACACCATATATTTT	CASRSGPGNTIYF
NA	15	TRBV11-2	NA	TRBJ2-7	TGTGCCAGCAGCTTAGATCCACTAAGCTCCTACGAGCAGTACTTC	CASSLDPLSSYEQYF
NA	14	TRBV5-1	TRBD1	TRBJ2-7	TGCGCCAGCAGCCAGACAGGGGGGTCCTACGAGCAGTACTTC	CASSQTGGSYEQYF
NA	13	TRBV2	TRBD1	TRBJ1-2	TGTGCCAGCAGGTCCGGGACAGGGATCGGCTACACCTTC	CASRSGTGIGYTF
NA	15	TRBV6-5	NA	TRBJ1-6	TGTGCCAGCAGCGCCGACGGGGGGGTGTGGACACCCCTCCACTTT	CASSADGGVWTPLHF
NA	16	TRBV3-1/TRBV3-2	NA	TRBJ2-6	TGTGCCAGCACCAGGGGAACCTCGGGGGGGGCCAACGTCCTGACTTTC	CASTRGTSGGANVLTF
NA	16	TRBV9	TRBD2	TRBJ2-3	TGTGCCAGCAGCGCACCTAGCGGGAGGATGATAGATACGCAGTATTTT	CASSAPSGRMIDTQYF
NA	16	TRBV7-2	NA	TRBJ2-6	TGTGCCAGCAGCCTCCTAGCCAACTCTGGGGCCAACGTCCTGACTTTC	CASSLLANSGANVLTF